Below are 18 T cell receptor beta chains sequenced from a single sample in a study of PD-1 blockade in mismatch repair-deficient tumors. The table came from immunoSEQ multiplex PCR; TCRdb's copy has only in-frame clones and leaves some out. The sample contains 95,000 to 150,000 clones, about 86% of which appear only once. Specimen: peripheral blood, collected 44 weeks after starting pembrolizumab. The receptors shown here come from an adult with mismatch repair-deficient cancer.

This chain links TRBV6-1 with TRBJ2-5, with D hard to call. Trimming removed 3 bases at V and 2 bases at J, with 10 bases between. Germline V lookup: CDR1 MNHNS, CDR2 SASEGT. The CDR3 covers 14 residues. The CDR3 sequence is CASSDYGGQETQYF. As DNA, the CDR3 is TGTGCCAGCAGTGATTATGGCGGACAAGAGACCCAGTACTTC.

The genes are TRBV30 and TRBJ1-5; D gene ambiguous. This CDR3 is 15 amino acids long. V was pared by 2 bases and J by 3 bases, with 14 bases between. Germline assignment: CDR1 GTSNPN and CDR2 SVGIG (reference sequence). Here the CDR3 reads CAWSLGSEDNQPQHF. CDR3 DNA sequence: TGTGCCTGGAGTCTGGGATCAGAGGACAATCAGCCCCAGCATTTT. The variable domain in full, completed from reference TRBV30 and TRBJ1-5, reads SQTIHQWPATLVQPVGSPLSLECTVEGTSNPNLYWYRQAAGRGLQLLFYSVGIGQISSEVPQNLSASRPQDRQFILSSKKLLLSDSGFYLCAWSLGSEDNQPQHFGDGTRLSIL.

The chain uses TRBV6-1 and TRBJ2-7; 8 bases fit TRBD2. The J segment lost 5 bases and the V segment lost 3 bases, leaving 15 bases of the junction unmatched. Germline assignment: CDR1 MNHNS and CDR2 SASEGT. The CDR3 runs to 17 residues. DNA of the CDR3: TGTGCCAGCAGTGAGGGGGGGGCGGGAGGATCAGGTGACGAGCAGTACTTC. Protein sequence: CASSEGGAGGSGDEQYF.

The gene calls are TRBV5-1 and TRBJ2-5; D gene ambiguous. V was shortened by 1 base and J by 5 bases, with 9 bases between the two germline ends. The CDR3 runs 13 residues. In germline, CDR1 is SGHRS, CDR2 YFSETQ. Here the CDR3 DNA reads TGCGCCAGCAGCTTGAGCAACGGGGAGACCCAGTACTTC. This sequence encodes CASSLSNGETQYF.

The chain uses TRBV6-5 and TRBJ2-7; TRBD1 matches 7 bases. The CDR3 length is 15 residues. The germline CDR1 and CDR2 sequences are MNHEY and SVGAGI. V was pared by 7 bases and J by 3 bases, with 12 bases of the junction left unmatched. This chain's CDR3 is CASTYLSGQIYEQYF. The CDR3 DNA follows: TGTGCCAGCACCTATTTATCGGGACAGATCTACGAGCAGTACTTC.

The chain is built from TRBV7-9 and TRBJ1-2; TRBD1 agrees at 10 bases. This CDR3 is built from 14 residues. Germline assignment: CDR1 SEHNR and CDR2 FQNEAQ (reference sequence). J was trimmed by 7 bases and V by 1 base; bases with no gene match: 3. The CDR3 DNA follows: TGTGCCAGCAGCTTAGACGGGACAGGGGCTGGCTACACCTTC. It is translated as CASSLDGTGAGYTF.

The J gene is TRBJ2-2, the V gene TRBV19; TRBD1 agrees at 9 bases. The germline V gene has CDR1 LNHDA and CDR2 SQIVND (reference sequence). Trimming at V came to 10 bases and at J to 8 bases, leaving 8 bases not matched to a gene. The CDR3 extends over 13 amino acids. In nucleotides, the CDR3 is TGTGCCACACACCGGGACAGGGAGGGGGAGCTGTTTTTT. Translating gives CATHRDREGELFF.

This clone was observed once. The chain employs TRBV29-1 and TRBJ2-1; D is perhaps TRBD1 or TRBD2 (5 bases each). Germline loops: CDR1 SQVTM, CDR2 ANQGSEA. The CDR3 runs 15 residues. V gave up 0 bases and J gave up 2 bases, with 11 bases separating them. The CDR3 sequence is CSVEDRDHTYNEQFF. The CDR3 nucleotides are TGCAGCGTTGAAGACCGGGACCACACCTACAATGAGCAGTTCTTC.

The V and J genes are TRBV11-3 and TRBJ1-1; D gene unclear. Trimming removed 1 base at V and 7 bases at J, with 7 bases between. The CDR3 spans 12 residues. Germline CDR1 and CDR2: SGHNT and YENEEA. The DNA for the CDR3 is TGTGCCAGCAGCTTAGGCACGAATGAAGCTTTCTTT. Amino acid sequence: CASSLGTNEAFF.

The chain has TRBV5-6 and TRBJ2-7; 8 bases align to TRBD1. Germline lookup yields CDR1 SGHDT and CDR2 YYEEEE. The V segment lost 2 bases and the J segment 2 bases; nucleotides outside the gene matches: 3. The CDR3 contains 14 residues. DNA of the CDR3: TGTGCCAGCAGCTTCCGGGACAGGACCTACGAGCAGTACTTC. Translating it yields CASSFRDRTYEQYF.

The chain recombines TRBV28 with TRBJ2-2; D perhaps matches TRBD2 (6 bases). V lost 8 bases, J lost 0 bases, and 13 bases lay in between. Germline CDR1 is MDHEN and CDR2 is SYDVKM. The CDR3 is made up of 15 amino acids. The CDR3 spells CASRDWESNTGELFF. The CDR3 DNA is TGTGCCAGCCGGGACTGGGAATCGAACACCGGGGAGCTGTTTTTT.

The chain couples TRBV5-1 to TRBJ2-7; D unclear. The V gene's germline CDR1 is SGHRS and CDR2 YFSETQ. The CDR3 is made up of 14 amino acids. V lost 0 bases and J 10 bases, leaving 17 bases between the germline ends. CDR3 protein: CASSLEGSGYPQYF. CDR3 coding DNA: TGCGCCAGCAGCTTGGAAGGTAGTGGCTATCCCCAGTACTTC. The whole variable domain, filled in from reference TRBV5-1 and TRBJ2-7, reads KAGVTQTPRYLIKTRGQQVTLSCSPISGHRSVSWYQQTPGQGLQFLFEYFSETQRNKGNFPGRFSGRQFSNSRSEMNVSTLELGDSALYLCASSLEGSGYPQYFGPGTRLTVT.

The chain couples TRBV28 to TRBJ1-5, with 9 bases lining up with TRBD1. V shed 3 bases and J 0 bases; nucleotides not matched to a gene: 15. CDR3 length: 20 amino acids. Germline V CDR1 and CDR2: MDHEN, SYDVKM. The CDR3 region is CASSFPLDRGLTVSNQPQHF. The CDR3 coding sequence is TGTGCCAGCAGTTTTCCACTGGACAGGGGTTTAACAGTTAGCAATCAGCCCCAGCATTTT.

The rearrangement joins TRBV6-6 to TRBJ1-5; the D is unclear. Trimming took 2 bases from V and 4 from J, leaving 12 bases between them. CDR1 and CDR2 from the germline V gene are MNHNY and SVGAGI (reference sequence). The CDR3 is made up of 15 amino acids. The CDR3 region is CASSYGQVVNQPQHF. The CDR3 DNA follows: TGTGCCAGCAGTTACGGGCAGGTCGTAAATCAGCCCCAGCATTTT.

As DNA, the CDR3 is TGTGCCAGCAGTTCTCAAACTAGCGGGAATAACAATGAGCAGTTCTTC. It translates to CASSSQTSGNNNEQFF. The V call is TRBV27, the J call TRBJ2-1, with 10 bases identical to TRBD2. The CDR3 sequence is 16 residues long. Germline values: CDR1 MNHEY, CDR2 SMNVEV (reference sequence). V dropped 4 bases and J dropped 5; count of bases not matched to a gene: 8.

The chain has TRBV5-1 and TRBJ2-6; no firm D call. This CDR3 region has 16 residues. The germline V and J ends were trimmed by 4 bases and 2 bases, with 13 bases remaining between them. Germline assignment: CDR1 SGHRS and CDR2 YFSETQ. CDR3 loop: CASSRDGVPGANVLTF. CDR3 nucleotides: TGCGCCAGCAGCCGCGACGGAGTCCCTGGGGCCAACGTCCTGACTTTC.

The chain links TRBV13 to TRBJ2-2, with D possibly matching TRBD1 (5 bases). The CDR3 contains 16 residues. Germline V gene lookup returns CDR1 PRHDT and CDR2 FYEKMQ (reference sequence). Trimming stripped 0 bases from V and 4 bases from J, with 12 bases between. The CDR3 spells CASSLGRTRGTGELFF. The CDR3 nucleotides are TGTGCCAGCAGCTTAGGTCGGACACGAGGCACCGGGGAGCTGTTTTTT.

This clone has a handful of counts. This chain joins TRBV4-2 and TRBJ2-7; 7 bases are shared with TRBD2. This CDR3 has 15 amino acids. CDR1 and CDR2 from the germline V gene are LGHNA and YNFKEQ. The J segment lost 4 bases and the V segment lost 0 bases, leaving 6 bases of the junction unmatched. This chain's CDR3 is CASSQDAGEGYEQYF. The CDR3 DNA follows: TGTGCCAGCAGCCAAGACGCGGGAGAGGGGTACGAGCAGTACTTC.